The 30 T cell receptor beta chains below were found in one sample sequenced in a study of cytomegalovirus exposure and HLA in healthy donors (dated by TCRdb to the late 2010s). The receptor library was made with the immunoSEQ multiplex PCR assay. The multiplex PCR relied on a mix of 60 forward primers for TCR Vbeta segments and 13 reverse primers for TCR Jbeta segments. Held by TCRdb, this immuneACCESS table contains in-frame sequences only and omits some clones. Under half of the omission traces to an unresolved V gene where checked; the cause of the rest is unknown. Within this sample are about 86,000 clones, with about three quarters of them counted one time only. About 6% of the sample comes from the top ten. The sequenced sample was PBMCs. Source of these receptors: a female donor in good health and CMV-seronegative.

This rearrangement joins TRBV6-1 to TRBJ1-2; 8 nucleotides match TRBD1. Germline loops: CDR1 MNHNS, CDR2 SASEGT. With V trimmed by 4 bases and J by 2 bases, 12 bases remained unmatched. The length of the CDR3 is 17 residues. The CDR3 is CASSGRDRGGLNYGYTF. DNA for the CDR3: TGTGCCAGCAGTGGAAGAGACAGGGGCGGCCTAAACTATGGCTACACCTTC.

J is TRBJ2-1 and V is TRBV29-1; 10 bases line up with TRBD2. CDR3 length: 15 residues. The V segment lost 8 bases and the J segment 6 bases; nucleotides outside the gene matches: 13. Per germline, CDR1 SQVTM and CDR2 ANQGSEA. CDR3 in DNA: TGCAGCAACCACCCACCGGGACTAGCGTTCAATGAGCAGTTCTTC. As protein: CSNHPPGLAFNEQFF.

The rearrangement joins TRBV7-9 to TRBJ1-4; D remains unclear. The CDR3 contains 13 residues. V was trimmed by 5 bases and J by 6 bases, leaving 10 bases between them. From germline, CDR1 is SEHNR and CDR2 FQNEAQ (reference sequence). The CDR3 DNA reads TGTGCCAGCAGCAGAAATACGGATGAAAAACTGTTTTTT. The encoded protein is CASSRNTDEKLFF.

CDR3 residues: CATSRDLGGYGYTF. The CDR3 bases are TGTGCCACCAGCAGAGATCTAGGGGGTTATGGCTACACCTTC. The chain uses TRBV15 and TRBJ1-2; D possibly corresponds to TRBD1 (6 bases). The CDR3 is 14 amino acids. Trimming shortened V by 0 bases and J by 5 bases, and 10 bases separated the two germline ends. Germline CDR1 reads LNHNV; CDR2 reads YYDKDF (reference sequence).

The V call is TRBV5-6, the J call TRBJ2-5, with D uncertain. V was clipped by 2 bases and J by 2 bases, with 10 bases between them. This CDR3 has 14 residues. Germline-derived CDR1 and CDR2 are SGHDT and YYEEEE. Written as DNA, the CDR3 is TGTGCCAGCAGCTTCTCTGGCAGGCAAGAGACCCAGTACTTC. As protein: CASSFSGRQETQYF.

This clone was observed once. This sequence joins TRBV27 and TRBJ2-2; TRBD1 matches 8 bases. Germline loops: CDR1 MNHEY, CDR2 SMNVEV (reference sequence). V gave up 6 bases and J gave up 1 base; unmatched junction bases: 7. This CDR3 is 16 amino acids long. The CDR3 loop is CASSPFGTGNTGELFF. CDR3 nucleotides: TGTGCCAGCAGCCCTTTCGGGACAGGGAACACCGGGGAGCTGTTTTTT.

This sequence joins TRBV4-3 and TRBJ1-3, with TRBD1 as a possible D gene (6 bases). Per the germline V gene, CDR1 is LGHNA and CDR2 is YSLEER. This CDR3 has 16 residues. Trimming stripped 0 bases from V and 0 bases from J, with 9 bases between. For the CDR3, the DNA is TGCGCCAGCAGCCAAGACAGGGGTTTCTCTGGAAACACCATATATTTT. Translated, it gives CASSQDRGFSGNTIYF.

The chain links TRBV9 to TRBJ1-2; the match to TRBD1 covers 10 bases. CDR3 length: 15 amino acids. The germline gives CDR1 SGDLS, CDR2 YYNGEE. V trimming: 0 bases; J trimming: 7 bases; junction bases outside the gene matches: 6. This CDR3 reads CASSVGGQGRVGYTF. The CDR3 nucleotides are TGTGCCAGCAGCGTAGGGGGACAGGGGAGGGTTGGCTACACCTTC.

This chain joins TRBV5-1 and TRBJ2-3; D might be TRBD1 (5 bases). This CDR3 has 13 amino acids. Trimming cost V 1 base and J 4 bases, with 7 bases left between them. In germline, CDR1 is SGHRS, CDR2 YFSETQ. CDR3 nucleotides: TGCGCCAGCAGCTTGTTCAGGGCAGATACGCAGTATTTT. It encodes CASSLFRADTQYF.

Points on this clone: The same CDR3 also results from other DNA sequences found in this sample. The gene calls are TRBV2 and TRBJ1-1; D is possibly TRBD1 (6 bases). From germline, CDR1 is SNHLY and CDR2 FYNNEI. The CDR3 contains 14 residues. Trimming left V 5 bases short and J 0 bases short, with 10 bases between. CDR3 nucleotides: TGTGCCAGCAGTCTACAGGGCGTGAACACTGAAGCTTTCTTT. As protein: CASSLQGVNTEAFF.

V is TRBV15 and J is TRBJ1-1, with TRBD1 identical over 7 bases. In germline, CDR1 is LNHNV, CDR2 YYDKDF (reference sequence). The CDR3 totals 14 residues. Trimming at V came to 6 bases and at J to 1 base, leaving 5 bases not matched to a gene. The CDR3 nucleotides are TGTGCCACCAGAACAGGGGTAGAGAACACTGAAGCTTTCTTT. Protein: CATRTGVENTEAFF.

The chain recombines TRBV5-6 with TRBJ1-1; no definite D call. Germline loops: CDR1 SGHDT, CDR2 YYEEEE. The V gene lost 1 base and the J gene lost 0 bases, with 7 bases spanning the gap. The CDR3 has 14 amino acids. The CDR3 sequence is CASSLRVMNTEAFF. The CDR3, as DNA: TGTGCCAGCAGCTTGCGGGTAATGAACACTGAAGCTTTCTTT.

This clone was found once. CDR3 DNA: TGTGCCAGTAGCCTAGCGGGCCGCAATGAGCAGTTCTTC. It translates to CASSLAGRNEQFF. J is TRBJ2-1 and V is TRBV19; 8 nucleotides align to TRBD2. CDR1 and CDR2 from the germline V gene are LNHDA and SQIVND (reference sequence). The CDR3 extends over 13 amino acids. V was pared by 6 bases and J by 6 bases, with 4 bases of the junction left unmatched.

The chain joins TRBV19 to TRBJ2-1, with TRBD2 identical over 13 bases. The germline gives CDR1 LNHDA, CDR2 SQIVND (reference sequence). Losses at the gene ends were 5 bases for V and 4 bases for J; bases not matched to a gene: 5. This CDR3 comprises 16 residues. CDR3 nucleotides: TGTGCCAGTAGTGCTCCGGGACTAGCGGGATACAATGAGCAGTTCTTC. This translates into CASSAPGLAGYNEQFF.

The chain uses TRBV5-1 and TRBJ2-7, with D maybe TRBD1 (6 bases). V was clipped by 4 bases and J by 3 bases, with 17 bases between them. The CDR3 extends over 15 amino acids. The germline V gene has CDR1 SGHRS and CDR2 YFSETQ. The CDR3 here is CASSATGTAVYEQYF. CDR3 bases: TGCGCCAGCAGCGCGACAGGTACCGCTGTCTACGAGCAGTACTTC. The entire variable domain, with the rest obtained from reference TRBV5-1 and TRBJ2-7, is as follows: KAGVTQTPRYLIKTRGQQVTLSCSPISGHRSVSWYQQTPGQGLQFLFEYFSETQRNKGNFPGRFSGRQFSNSRSEMNVSTLELGDSALYLCASSATGTAVYEQYFGPGTRLTVT.

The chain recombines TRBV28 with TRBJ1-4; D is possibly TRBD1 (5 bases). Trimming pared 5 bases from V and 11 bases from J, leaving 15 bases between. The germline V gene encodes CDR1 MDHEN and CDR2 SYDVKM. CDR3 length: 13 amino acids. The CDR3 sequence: CASSPGFLEKLFF. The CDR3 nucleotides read TGTGCCAGCAGTCCAGGGTTCTTGGAGAAACTGTTTTTT.

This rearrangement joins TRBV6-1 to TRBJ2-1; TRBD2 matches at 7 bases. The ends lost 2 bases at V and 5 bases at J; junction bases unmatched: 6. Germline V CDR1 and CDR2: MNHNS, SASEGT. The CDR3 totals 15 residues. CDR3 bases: TGTGCCAGCAGTGAACTAACCGGGACTAACAATGAGCAGTTCTTC. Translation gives CASSELTGTNNEQFF.

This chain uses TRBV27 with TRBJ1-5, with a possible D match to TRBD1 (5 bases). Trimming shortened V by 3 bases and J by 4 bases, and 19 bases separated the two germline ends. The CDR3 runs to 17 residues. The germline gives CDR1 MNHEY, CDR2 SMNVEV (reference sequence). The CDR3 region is CASSLIPGSGGNQPQHF. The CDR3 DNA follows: TGTGCCAGCAGTTTGATTCCAGGGTCAGGTGGGAATCAGCCCCAGCATTTT.

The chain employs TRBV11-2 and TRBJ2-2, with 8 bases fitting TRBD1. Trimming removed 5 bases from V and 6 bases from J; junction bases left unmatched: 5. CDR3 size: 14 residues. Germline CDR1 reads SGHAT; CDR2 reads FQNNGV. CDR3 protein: CASSPNRGAGELFF. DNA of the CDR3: TGTGCCAGCAGCCCTAACAGGGGGGCCGGGGAGCTGTTTTTT.

CDR3 sequence: CASSPAQGAYEQYF. The CDR3 DNA sequence: TGTGCCAGCAGCCCAGCACAGGGGGCCTACGAGCAGTACTTC. The V call is TRBV4-2, the J call TRBJ2-7; 8 positions match TRBD1. Germline V gene sequence: CDR1 LGHNA, CDR2 YNFKEQ. Losses at the gene ends were 4 bases for V and 2 bases for J; bases not matched to a gene: 4. The CDR3 consists of 14 residues.

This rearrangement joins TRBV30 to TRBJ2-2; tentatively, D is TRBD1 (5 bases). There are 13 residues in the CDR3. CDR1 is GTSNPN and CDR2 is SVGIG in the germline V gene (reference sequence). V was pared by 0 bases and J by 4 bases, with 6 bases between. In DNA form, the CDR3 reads TGTGCCTGGAGTGTACAGGTCACCGGGGAGCTGTTTTTT. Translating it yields CAWSVQVTGELFF.

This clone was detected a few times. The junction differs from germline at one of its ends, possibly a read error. CDR3 nucleotide sequence: TGCGCCAGCAGTTCGCCCGGGGAGGCTGAAAAACTGTTTTTT. Translated, it gives CASSSPGEAEKLFF. The V gene is TRBV5-4, the J gene TRBJ1-4, with D unresolved. Germline-derived CDR1 and CDR2 are SGHNT and YYREEE (reference sequence). This CDR3 contains 14 residues.

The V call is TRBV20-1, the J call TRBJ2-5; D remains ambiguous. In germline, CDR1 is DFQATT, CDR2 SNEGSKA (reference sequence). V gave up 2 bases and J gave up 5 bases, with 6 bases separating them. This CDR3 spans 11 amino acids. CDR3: CSARKSETQYF. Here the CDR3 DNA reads TGCAGTGCTAGAAAATCGGAGACCCAGTACTTC.

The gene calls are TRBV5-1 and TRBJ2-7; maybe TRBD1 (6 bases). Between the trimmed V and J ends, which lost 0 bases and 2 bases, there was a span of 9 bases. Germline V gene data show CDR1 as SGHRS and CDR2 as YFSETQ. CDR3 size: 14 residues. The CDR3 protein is CASSLEGVTYEQYF. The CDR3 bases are TGCGCCAGCAGCTTGGAGGGGGTTACCTACGAGCAGTACTTC.

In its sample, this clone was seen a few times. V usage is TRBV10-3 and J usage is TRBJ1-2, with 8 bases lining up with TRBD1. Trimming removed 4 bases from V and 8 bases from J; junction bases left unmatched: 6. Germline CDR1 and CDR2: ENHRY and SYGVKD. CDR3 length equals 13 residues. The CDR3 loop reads CAISGQGAKGYTF. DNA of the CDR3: TGTGCCATCAGTGGGCAGGGGGCGAAAGGCTACACCTTC.

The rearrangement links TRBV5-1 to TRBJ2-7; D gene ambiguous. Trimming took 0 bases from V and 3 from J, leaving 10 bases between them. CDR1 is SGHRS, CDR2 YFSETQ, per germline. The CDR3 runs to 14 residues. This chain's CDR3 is CASSLAYGDYEQYF. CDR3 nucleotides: TGCGCCAGCAGCTTGGCCTACGGAGACTACGAGCAGTACTTC.

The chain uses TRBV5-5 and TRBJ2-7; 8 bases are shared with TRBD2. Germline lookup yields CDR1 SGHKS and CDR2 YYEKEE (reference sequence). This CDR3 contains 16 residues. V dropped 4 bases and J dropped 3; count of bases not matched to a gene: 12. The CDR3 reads CASSLGRDGRYYEQYF. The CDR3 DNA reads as TGTGCCAGCAGCCTCGGGAGGGACGGAAGATACTACGAGCAGTACTTC.

CDR3 nucleotides: TGTGCCACCCGACTAGCGGGGGACAATGAGCAGTTCTTC. It translates to CATRLAGDNEQFF. V and J are TRBV19 and TRBJ2-1; TRBD2 aligns across 12 bases. CDR1 is LNHDA and CDR2 is SQIVND in the germline V gene (reference sequence). The trim removed 10 bases at V and 5 bases at J, leaving 3 bases unmatched. This CDR3 is 13 amino acids long.

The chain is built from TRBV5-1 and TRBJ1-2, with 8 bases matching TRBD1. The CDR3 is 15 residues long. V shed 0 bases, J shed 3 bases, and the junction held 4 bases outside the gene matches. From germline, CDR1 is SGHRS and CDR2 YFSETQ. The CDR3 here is CASSLASGGDYGYTF. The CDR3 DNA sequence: TGCGCCAGCAGCTTGGCGTCAGGGGGCGACTATGGCTACACCTTC.

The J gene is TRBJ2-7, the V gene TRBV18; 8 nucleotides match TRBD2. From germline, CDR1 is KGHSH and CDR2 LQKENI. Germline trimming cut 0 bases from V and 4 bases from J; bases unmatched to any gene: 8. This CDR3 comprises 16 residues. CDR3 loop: CASSPPGGGSRYEQYF. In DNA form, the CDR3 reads TGTGCCAGCTCACCACCGGGCGGGGGGTCCCGTTACGAGCAGTACTTC.